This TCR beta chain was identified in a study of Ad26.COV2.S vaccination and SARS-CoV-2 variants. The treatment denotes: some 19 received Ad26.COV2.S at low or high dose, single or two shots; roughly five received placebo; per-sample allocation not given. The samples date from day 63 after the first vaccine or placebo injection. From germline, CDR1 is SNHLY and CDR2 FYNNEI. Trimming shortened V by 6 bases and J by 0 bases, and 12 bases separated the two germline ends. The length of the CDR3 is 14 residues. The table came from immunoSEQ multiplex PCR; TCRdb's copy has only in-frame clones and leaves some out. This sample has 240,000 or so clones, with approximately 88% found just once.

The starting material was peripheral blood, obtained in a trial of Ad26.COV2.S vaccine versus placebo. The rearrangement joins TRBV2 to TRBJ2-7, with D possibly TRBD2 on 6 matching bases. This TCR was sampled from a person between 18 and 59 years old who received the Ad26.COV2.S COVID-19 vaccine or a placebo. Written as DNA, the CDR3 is TGTGCCAGCAGGGTACCAGCGGGCTCCTACGAGCAGTACTTC. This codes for CASRVPAGSYEQYF.